A single T cell receptor beta chain is shown here with its context. Antigen: not known. The V end was cut by 4 bases, the J end by 1 base, with 12 bases between. Germline CDR1 reads SGHVS; CDR2 reads FQNEAQ. The CDR3 has 15 amino acids. The sample belongs to a study of T cell repertoires in cytomegalovirus infection. As for the study in general: Public TCR beta signatures were indicative of both CMV infection and a matching HLA type.

MiXCR was run by TCRdb on the reads, yielding one entry per CDR3 protein. There are some 700,000 distinct CDR3 sequences in the sample; about a third occur only once, and about 2.8% lies in the top ten. Study-level results: Summed frequency of shared TCR beta families picked out CMV carriers who also had the relevant HLA. Ex vivo, HLA-C-restricted CMV-specific TCR beta clonotypes prevailed over the rest of the response.

This sequence originates from a human donor in good health (CMV status not recorded). Some clones in this sample may be carry-over from other donors' samples. The specimen was PBMCs. This chain links TRBV7-8 with TRBJ2-3, with a possible D match to TRBD1 (6 bases). Here the CDR3 DNA reads TGTGCCAGCAGCTATTCAGGGGTTGGCACAGATACGCAGTATTTT. Translated: CASSYSGVGTDTQYF.